The rows below give T cell receptor beta chains drawn from one sample of a study of T cell clones after liver transplantation. The protocol was immunoSEQ multiplex PCR, while the TCRdb copy is restricted to in-frame clones and leaves out a portion. The repertoire holds 75,000 to 85,000 clones, approximately 87% seen once, with 2.5% to 3.5% in the top ten. Sequencing was performed on CD4+ T cells from blood, taken at the 22-month timepoint. The receptors here all came from a human patient who received a liver transplant. Some T cells may be provided by the graft donor. Both conserved end residues are part of each CDR3. A D gene is named only where the DNA matches it firmly. Clone size is not always given. Where it is, it says once, few, many or a class for expanded clones.

V gene	clone size	D gene	J gene	CDR3 DNA	CDR3 protein
TRBV6-4	NA	NA	TRBJ1-5	TGTGCCAGCAGCATCCACAGGAATAGCAATCAGCCCCAGCATTTT	CASSIHRNSNQPQHF
TRBV7-2	NA	TRBD1	TRBJ2-7	TGTGCCAGCAGCTTAAGGGGACAGGGGGCCGGGGAGCAGTACTTC	CASSLRGQGAGEQYF
TRBV5-1	NA	NA	TRBJ1-1	TGCGCCAGCAGCTTGATAGGGGCCGAGAACACTGAAGCTTTCTTT	CASSLIGAENTEAFF
TRBV29-1	NA	NA	TRBJ1-5	TGCAGCGTTGTCGATGGCTTTTTGGGCAATCAGCCCCAGCATTTT	CSVVDGFLGNQPQHF
TRBV27	NA	TRBD2	TRBJ2-1	TGTGCCAGCAGTTCGTTTAAGGAGGGACTAGCGGGAGGGAATGAGCAGTTCTTC	CASSSFKEGLAGGNEQFF
TRBV14	NA	NA	TRBJ1-1	TGTGCCAGCAGCCACCCCGGGGTTCGAAGCCTACTGAACACTGAAGCTTTCTTT	CASSHPGVRSLLNTEAFF
TRBV6-6	once	TRBD1	TRBJ2-7	TGTGCCAGCAGAAAAAATGACAGGGGGCTCGAGCAGTACTTC	CASRKNDRGLEQYF
TRBV7-2	NA	TRBD2	TRBJ2-7	TGTGCCAGCAGCTCGGATCTCGGGGGGGGACGGTACTTC	CASSSDLGGGRYF
TRBV19	few	NA	TRBJ1-4	TGTGCCAGTAGTGCGTCTCCGAAGGAAAAACTGTTTTTT	CASSASPKEKLFF
TRBV4-2	NA	TRBD2	TRBJ2-1	TGTGCCAGCAGCCAAGGATTGGGACTAGCGGGGACCTACAATGAGCAGTTCTTC	CASSQGLGLAGTYNEQFF
TRBV11-2	NA	NA	TRBJ2-7	TGTGCCAGCAGCCCAAATGCGGACCCAAGCTCCTACGAGCAGTACTTC	CASSPNADPSSYEQYF
TRBV7-8	NA	NA	TRBJ2-7	TGTGCCAGCAGCTTATATAGCGGAACCTACGAGCAGTACTTC	CASSLYSGTYEQYF
TRBV6-5	NA	TRBD1	TRBJ1-1	TGTGCCAGCAGACCCGGGGACAGGGGGTTCACTGAAGCTTTCTTT	CASRPGDRGFTEAFF
TRBV4-1	NA	NA	TRBJ2-1	TGCGCCAGCAGCCTTGAGTGGAATGAGCAGTTCTTC	CASSLEWNEQFF
TRBV19	NA	NA	TRBJ1-2	TGTGCCAGTAGTATCGAGAGGGGCTATGGCTACACCTTC	CASSIERGYGYTF
TRBV9	NA	NA	TRBJ2-3	TGTGCCAGCAGCGTAGATCCGAGCGGTATGTCAGATACGCAGTATTTT	CASSVDPSGMSDTQYF
TRBV6-1	NA	NA	TRBJ1-5	TGTGCCAGCAGCGATATTTATCAGCCCCAGCATTTT	CASSDIYQPQHF
TRBV27	NA	TRBD2	TRBJ2-1	TGTGCCAGCCAATATGAAGTAGGGCTAGCGGGAAACAATGAGCAGTTCTTC	CASQYEVGLAGNNEQFF
TRBV6-6	once	NA	TRBJ1-1	TGTGCCAGCACCCCCGGGCGGGGGTACACTGAAGCTTTCTTT	CASTPGRGYTEAFF
TRBV4-1	NA	TRBD2	TRBJ2-3	TGCGCCAGCAGCCAAGATGGCGGGGGGGCAGATACGCAGTATTTT	CASSQDGGGADTQYF
TRBV5-4	NA	NA	TRBJ2-2	TGTGCCAGCAGCCCCGACAGTCACACCGGGGAGCTGTTTTTT	CASSPDSHTGELFF
TRBV11-2	NA	NA	TRBJ2-3	TGTGCCAGCAACCGACGAGGGAGCGGGAGCACAGATACGCAGTATTTT	CASNRRGSGSTDTQYF
TRBV5-6	NA	TRBD2	TRBJ2-7	TGTGCCAGCAGCTTCCCCCTAGCGGGGGGGCCGGGTGAGCAGTACTTC	CASSFPLAGGPGEQYF
TRBV30	NA	NA	TRBJ1-4	TGTGCGAGCGCAGGGGTGACAACTAATGAAAAACTGTTTTTT	CASAGVTTNEKLFF
TRBV5-1	NA	NA	TRBJ1-1	TGCGCCAGCAGCCCCTCTACCGGAGTGAACACTGAAGCTTTCTTT	CASSPSTGVNTEAFF
TRBV19	once	NA	TRBJ1-2	TGTGCCACCTACGGGGGGCGCGACTATGGCTACACCTTC	CATYGGRDYGYTF
TRBV7-6	once	NA	TRBJ2-5	TGTGCCAGCAGCCGCACCGGGTCTCAAGAGACCCAGTACTTC	CASSRTGSQETQYF
TRBV4-2	NA	NA	TRBJ1-1	TGTGCCAGCAGCCAAGTAGATAGGGATGAAGCTTTCTTT	CASSQVDRDEAFF
TRBV19	NA	TRBD1	TRBJ2-3	TGTGCCAGTAGTATGGGTTCGGGACAGCGCGGCACAGATACGCAGTATTTT	CASSMGSGQRGTDTQYF
TRBV6-1	NA	NA	TRBJ2-7	TGTGCCAGCAGTGAAGGACGCCTCCTGGGGCAGTACTTC	CASSEGRLLGQYF
TRBV4-3	NA	NA	TRBJ2-2	TGCGCCAGCAGCCAAGATTTCCGGGACACCGGGGAGCTGTTTTTT	CASSQDFRDTGELFF
TRBV18	few	NA	TRBJ2-3	TGTGCCAGCTCACCGACCCGGGGCACAGATACGCAGTATTTT	CASSPTRGTDTQYF
TRBV4-3	NA	NA	TRBJ2-6	TGCGCCAGCAGCCAAGTCCATGGTGGATCTGGGGCCAACGTCCTGACTTTC	CASSQVHGGSGANVLTF
TRBV11-3	NA	NA	TRBJ2-7	TGTGCCAGCAGCGTCGGAAGCTCCTACGAGCAGTACTTC	CASSVGSSYEQYF
TRBV25-1	NA	NA	TRBJ1-4	TGTGCCAGCAGTGAATCAGGGGATCCACCATCTAATGAAAAACTGTTTTTT	CASSESGDPPSNEKLFF
TRBV6-5	NA	NA	TRBJ2-1	TGTGCCAGCAGTTCCCTAACAGGATACAATGAGCAGTTCTTC	CASSSLTGYNEQFF
TRBV28	medium-sized	NA	TRBJ1-5	TGTGCCAGCAGGCGACAGCAGGGCAATCAGCCCCAGCATTTT	CASRRQQGNQPQHF
TRBV28	NA	TRBD1	TRBJ1-2	TGTGCCAGCAGTTTACCGACAGGGACCCAATATGGCTACACCTTC	CASSLPTGTQYGYTF
TRBV5-4	NA	NA	TRBJ1-3	TGTGCCAGCAGCCCGGAGGCAGCCCGGAGGGGCGACACCATATATTTT	CASSPEAARRGDTIYF
TRBV5-4	NA	TRBD1	TRBJ1-1	TGTGCCAGCAGCCCGACAGGGGGAGCCCAGGGAACTGAAGCTTTCTTT	CASSPTGGAQGTEAFF
TRBV11-2	NA	NA	TRBJ2-7	TGTGCCAGCAGCACAACGGCCGGACCCTACGAGCAGTACTTC	CASSTTAGPYEQYF
TRBV18	NA	TRBD1	TRBJ2-1	TGTGCCAGCTCACCGGCGACCGGAGACAGGGGCCCCAATGAGCAGTTCTTC	CASSPATGDRGPNEQFF
TRBV7-3	NA	TRBD2	TRBJ2-1	TGTGCCAGCAGCTCAATTCCGGGCACTGCCCGGCGGGGGAACTACAATGAGCAGTTCTTC	CASSSIPGTARRGNYNEQFF
TRBV11-1	once	NA	TRBJ2-7	TGTGCCAGCAGCGTCCACAGGGATCCGTACGAGCAGTACTTC	CASSVHRDPYEQYF
TRBV15	NA	TRBD1	TRBJ2-6	TGTGCCACCAGCAGAGTTTGGGACAGCTCTGGGGCCAACGTCCTGACTTTC	CATSRVWDSSGANVLTF
TRBV18	NA	NA	TRBJ1-5	TGTGCCAGCTCACCCGGGGTCAATCAGCCCCAGCATTTT	CASSPGVNQPQHF
TRBV4-1	NA	NA	TRBJ1-5	TGCGCCAGCAGCCAAGGTCTCCGGAGATTTAATAGCAATCAGCCCCAGCATTTT	CASSQGLRRFNSNQPQHF
TRBV5-6	NA	NA	TRBJ2-7	TGTGCCAGCAGCTTGTTATTGGGGGTGTCCTACGAGCAGTACTTC	CASSLLLGVSYEQYF